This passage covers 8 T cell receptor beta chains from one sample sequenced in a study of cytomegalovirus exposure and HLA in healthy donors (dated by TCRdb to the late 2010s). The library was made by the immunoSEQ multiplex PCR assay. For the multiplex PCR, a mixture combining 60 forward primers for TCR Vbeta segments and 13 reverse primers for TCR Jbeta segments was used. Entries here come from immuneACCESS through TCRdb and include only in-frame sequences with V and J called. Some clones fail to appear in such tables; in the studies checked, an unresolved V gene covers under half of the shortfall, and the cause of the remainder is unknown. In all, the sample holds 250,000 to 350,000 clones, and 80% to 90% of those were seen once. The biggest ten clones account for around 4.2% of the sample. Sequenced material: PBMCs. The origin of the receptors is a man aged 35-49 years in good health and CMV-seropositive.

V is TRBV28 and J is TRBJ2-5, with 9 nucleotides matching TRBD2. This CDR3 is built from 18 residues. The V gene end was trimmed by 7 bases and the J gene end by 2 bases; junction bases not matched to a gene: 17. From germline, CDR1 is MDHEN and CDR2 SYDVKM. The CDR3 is CASTGAGSGSPKQETQYF. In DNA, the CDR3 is TGTGCCAGCACCGGAGCGGGTAGCGGGAGCCCTAAACAAGAGACCCAGTACTTC.

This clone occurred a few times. The CDR3 sequence: CASSRGRAGADTQYF. In DNA form, the CDR3 reads TGTGCCAGCAGCCGAGGGAGGGCGGGAGCAGATACGCAGTATTTT. This chain connects TRBV7-9 to TRBJ2-3; TRBD2 aligns across 7 bases. Trimming took 5 bases from V and 4 from J; bases not matched to a gene: 9. Germline values: CDR1 SEHNR, CDR2 FQNEAQ (reference sequence). The CDR3 runs 15 residues.

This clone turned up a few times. In nucleotides, the CDR3 is TGTGCCAGCAGCCCCAGGCTGGGCTCCGGCTACGAGCAGTACTTC. As protein: CASSPRLGSGYEQYF. V is TRBV5-6 and J is TRBJ2-7; D gene unclear. The V end lost 4 bases, the J end lost 3 bases, and 17 bases lay between the germline ends. Looked up from germline, CDR1 is SGHDT and CDR2 is YYEEEE. This CDR3 has 15 amino acids.

The CDR3 region is CASAGLAGESYEQYF. The CDR3 bases are TGTGCCAGCGCGGGGCTAGCGGGAGAGTCCTACGAGCAGTACTTC. The genes are TRBV2 and TRBJ2-7, with 10 bases lining up with TRBD2. This CDR3 spans 15 amino acids. Trimming removed 8 bases from V and 1 base from J; junction bases left unmatched: 8. The germline V gene encodes CDR1 SNHLY and CDR2 FYNNEI.

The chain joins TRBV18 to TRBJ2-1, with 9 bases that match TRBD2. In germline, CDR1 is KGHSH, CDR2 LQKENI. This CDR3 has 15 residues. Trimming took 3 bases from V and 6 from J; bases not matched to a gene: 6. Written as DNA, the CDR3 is TGTGCCAGCTCACCCCCGGCGGGAGGGTCCAATGAGCAGTTCTTC. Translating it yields CASSPPAGGSNEQFF.

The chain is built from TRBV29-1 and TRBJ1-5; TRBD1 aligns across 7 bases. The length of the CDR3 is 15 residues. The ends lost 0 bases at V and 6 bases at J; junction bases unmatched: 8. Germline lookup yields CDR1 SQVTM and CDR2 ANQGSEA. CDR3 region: CSVEDPDRPGQPQHF. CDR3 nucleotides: TGCAGCGTTGAAGACCCGGACAGGCCGGGTCAGCCCCAGCATTTT.

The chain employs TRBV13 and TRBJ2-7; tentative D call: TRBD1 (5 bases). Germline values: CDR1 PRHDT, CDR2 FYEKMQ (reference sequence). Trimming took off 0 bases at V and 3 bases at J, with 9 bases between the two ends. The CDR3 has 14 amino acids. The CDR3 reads CASSLGGARYEQYF. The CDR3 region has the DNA TGTGCCAGCAGCTTAGGTGGGGCACGCTACGAGCAGTACTTC.

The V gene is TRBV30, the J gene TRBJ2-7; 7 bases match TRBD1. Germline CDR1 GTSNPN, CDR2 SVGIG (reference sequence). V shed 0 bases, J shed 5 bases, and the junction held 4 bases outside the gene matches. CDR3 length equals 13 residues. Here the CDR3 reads CAWSVSRGHEQYF. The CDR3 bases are TGTGCCTGGAGTGTGTCTAGGGGGCACGAGCAGTACTTC.